One and the same sample provided the 4 T cell receptor beta chains below, sequenced in a study of cytomegalovirus exposure and HLA in healthy donors. The PCR used 60 Vbeta and 13 Jbeta primers. The protocol was immunoSEQ multiplex PCR, while the TCRdb copy is restricted to in-frame clones and leaves out a portion. Of roughly 120,000 clones in the sample, around three quarters are singletons; the top ten hold 3.6%. The sequenced sample consisted of PBMCs. The receptors come from a man aged 40-49 years in good health and CMV-seronegative.

On this clone itself: This specimen includes other DNA sequences encoding the same CDR3. The chain has TRBV9 and TRBJ2-3, with 8 bases aligning to TRBD2. The germline gives CDR1 SGDLS, CDR2 YYNGEE. Germline trimming cut 3 bases from V and 1 base from J; bases unmatched to any gene: 10. The CDR3 is 17 residues long. In DNA, the CDR3 is TGTGCCAGCAGCGGGACGGGGTGGCGGGGGGGCACAGATACGCAGTATTTT. Translating gives CASSGTGWRGGTDTQYF.

This clone was detected only once. The chain links TRBV9 to TRBJ2-1, with 11 bases fitting TRBD2. The CDR3 loop spans 14 amino acids. The germline gives CDR1 SGDLS, CDR2 YYNGEE. Trimming cost V 4 bases and J 9 bases; bases outside gene matches: 6. DNA for the CDR3: TGTGCCAGCAGCCTAGCGGGGGGTCTTGGTGAGCAGTTCTTC. It yields the protein CASSLAGGLGEQFF.

Note on this clone: The junction departs from germline at one end; a sequencing error may be responsible. This chain joins TRBV25-1 and TRBJ2-4; no clear D. This CDR3 has 15 amino acids. The germline V gene encodes CDR1 MGHDK and CDR2 SYGVNS. CDR3 in amino acids: CASSESSVAKNIQYF. Written as DNA, the CDR3 is TGTGCCAGCAGCGAATCGTCCGTAGCCAAAAACATTCAGTACTTC.

The chain employs TRBV6-1 and TRBJ2-5; possibly TRBD1 for D (5 bases). V was cut by 5 bases and J by 5 bases, with 18 bases left in between. This CDR3 is built from 15 residues. Germline V gene lookup returns CDR1 MNHNS and CDR2 SASEGT. The CDR3 is CASSKLRVPKETQYF. The DNA of the CDR3 is TGTGCCAGCAGTAAGCTCAGGGTTCCCAAGGAGACCCAGTACTTC.